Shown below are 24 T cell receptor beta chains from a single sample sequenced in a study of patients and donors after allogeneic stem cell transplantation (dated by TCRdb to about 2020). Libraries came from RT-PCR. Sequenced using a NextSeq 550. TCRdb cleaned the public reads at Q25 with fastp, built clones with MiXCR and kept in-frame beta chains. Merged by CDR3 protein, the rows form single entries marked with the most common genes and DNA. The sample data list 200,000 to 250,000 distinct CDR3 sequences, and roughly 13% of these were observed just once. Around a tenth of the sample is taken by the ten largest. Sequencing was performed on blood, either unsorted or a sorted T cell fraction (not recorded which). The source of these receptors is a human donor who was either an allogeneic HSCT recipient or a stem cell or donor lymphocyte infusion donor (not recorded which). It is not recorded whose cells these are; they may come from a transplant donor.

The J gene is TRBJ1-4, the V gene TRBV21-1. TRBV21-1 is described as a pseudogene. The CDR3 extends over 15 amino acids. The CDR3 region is CASSKPTATNEKLFF. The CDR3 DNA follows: TGTGCCAGCAGCAAACCAACGGCAACTAATGAAAAACTGTTTTTT.

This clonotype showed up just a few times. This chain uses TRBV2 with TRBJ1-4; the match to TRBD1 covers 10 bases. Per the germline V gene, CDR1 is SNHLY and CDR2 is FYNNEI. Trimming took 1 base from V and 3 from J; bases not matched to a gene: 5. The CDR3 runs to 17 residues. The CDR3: CASSEEGTGAANEKLFF. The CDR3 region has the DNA TGTGCCAGCAGTGAAGAGGGGACAGGGGCGGCTAATGAAAAACTGTTTTTT. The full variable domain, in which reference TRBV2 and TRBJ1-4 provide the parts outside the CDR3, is EPEVTQTPSHQVTQMGQEVILRCVPISNHLYFYWYRQILGQKVEFLVSFYNNEISEKSEIFDDQFSVERPDGSNFTLKIRSTKLEDSAMYFCASSEEGTGAANEKLFFGSGTQLSVL.

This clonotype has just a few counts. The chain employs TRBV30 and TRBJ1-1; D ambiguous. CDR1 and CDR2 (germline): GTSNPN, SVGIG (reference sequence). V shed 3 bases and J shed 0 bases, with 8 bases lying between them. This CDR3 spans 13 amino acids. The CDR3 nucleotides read TGTGCCTGGAGGGACTCCATGAACACTGAAGCTTTCTTT. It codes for CAWRDSMNTEAFF.

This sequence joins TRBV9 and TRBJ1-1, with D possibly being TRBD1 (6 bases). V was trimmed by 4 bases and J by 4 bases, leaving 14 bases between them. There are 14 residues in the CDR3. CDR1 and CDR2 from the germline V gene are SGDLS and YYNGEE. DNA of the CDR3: TGTGCCAGCAGCACCGACCAGGGGTTCACTGAAGCTTTCTTT. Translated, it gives CASSTDQGFTEAFF.

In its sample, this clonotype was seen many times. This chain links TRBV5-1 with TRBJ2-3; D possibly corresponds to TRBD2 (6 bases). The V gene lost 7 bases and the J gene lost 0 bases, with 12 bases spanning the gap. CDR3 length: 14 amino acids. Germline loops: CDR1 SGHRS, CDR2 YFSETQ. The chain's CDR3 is CASRPEGSTDTQYF. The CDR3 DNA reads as TGCGCCAGCCGACCGGAGGGGAGCACAGATACGCAGTATTTT.

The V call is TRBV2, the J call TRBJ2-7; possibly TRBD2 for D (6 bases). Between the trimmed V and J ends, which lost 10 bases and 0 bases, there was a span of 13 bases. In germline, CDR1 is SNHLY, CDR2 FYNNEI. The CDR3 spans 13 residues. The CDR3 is CATASGVSYEQYF. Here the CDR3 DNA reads TGTGCCACTGCGTCGGGGGTCTCCTACGAGCAGTACTTC.

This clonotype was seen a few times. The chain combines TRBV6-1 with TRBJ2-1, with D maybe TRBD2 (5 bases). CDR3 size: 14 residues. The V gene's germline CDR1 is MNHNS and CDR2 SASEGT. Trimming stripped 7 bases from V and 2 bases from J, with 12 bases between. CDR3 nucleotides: TGTGCCAGCAAAGAGGGCCTTACCTACAATGAGCAGTTCTTC. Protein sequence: CASKEGLTYNEQFF.

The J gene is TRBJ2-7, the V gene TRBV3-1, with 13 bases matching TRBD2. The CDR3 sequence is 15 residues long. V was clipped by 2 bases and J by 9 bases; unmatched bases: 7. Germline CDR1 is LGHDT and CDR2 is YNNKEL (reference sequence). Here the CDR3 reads CASSQLTSGRAGQYF. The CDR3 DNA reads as TGTGCCAGCAGCCAACTCACTAGCGGGAGGGCCGGGCAGTACTTC.

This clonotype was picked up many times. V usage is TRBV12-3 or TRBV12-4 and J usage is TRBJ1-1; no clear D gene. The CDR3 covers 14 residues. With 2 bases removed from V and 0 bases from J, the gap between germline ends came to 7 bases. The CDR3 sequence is CASSLRNLNTEAFF. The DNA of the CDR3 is TGTGCCAGCAGTTTACGGAACCTGAACACTGAAGCTTTCTTT.

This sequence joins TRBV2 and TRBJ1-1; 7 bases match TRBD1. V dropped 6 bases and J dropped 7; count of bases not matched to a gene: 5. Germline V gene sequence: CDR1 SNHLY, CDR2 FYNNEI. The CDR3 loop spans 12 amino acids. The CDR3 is CASRTGRIEAFF. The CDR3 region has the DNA TGTGCCAGCAGGACAGGGCGTATTGAAGCTTTCTTT.

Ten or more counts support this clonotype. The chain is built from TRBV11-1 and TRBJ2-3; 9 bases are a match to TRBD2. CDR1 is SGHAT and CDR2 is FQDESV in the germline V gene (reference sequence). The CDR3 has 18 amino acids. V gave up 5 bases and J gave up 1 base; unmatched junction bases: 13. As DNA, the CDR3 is TGTGCCAGCAGCCGTAACCCGGTGGTAGCGGGGGGCACAGATACGCAGTATTTT. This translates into CASSRNPVVAGGTDTQYF.

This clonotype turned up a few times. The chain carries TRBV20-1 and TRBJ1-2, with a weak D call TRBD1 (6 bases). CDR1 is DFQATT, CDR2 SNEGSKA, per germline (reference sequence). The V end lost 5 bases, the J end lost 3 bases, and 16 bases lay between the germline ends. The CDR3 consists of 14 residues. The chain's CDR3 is CSAPVERQDYGYTF. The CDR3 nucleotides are TGCAGTGCTCCTGTCGAGCGACAGGACTATGGCTACACCTTC.

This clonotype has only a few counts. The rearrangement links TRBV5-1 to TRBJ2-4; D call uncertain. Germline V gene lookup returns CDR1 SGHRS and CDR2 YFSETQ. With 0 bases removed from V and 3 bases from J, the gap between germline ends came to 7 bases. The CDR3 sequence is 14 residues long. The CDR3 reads CASSLEFSKNIQYF. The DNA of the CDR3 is TGCGCCAGCAGCTTGGAATTTAGCAAAAACATTCAGTACTTC.

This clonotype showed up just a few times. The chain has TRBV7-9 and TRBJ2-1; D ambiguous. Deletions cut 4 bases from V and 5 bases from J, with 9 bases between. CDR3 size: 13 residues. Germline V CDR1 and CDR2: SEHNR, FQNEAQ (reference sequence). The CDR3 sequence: CASSSRLDNEQFF. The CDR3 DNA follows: TGTGCCAGCAGCTCGCGCCTTGACAATGAGCAGTTCTTC.

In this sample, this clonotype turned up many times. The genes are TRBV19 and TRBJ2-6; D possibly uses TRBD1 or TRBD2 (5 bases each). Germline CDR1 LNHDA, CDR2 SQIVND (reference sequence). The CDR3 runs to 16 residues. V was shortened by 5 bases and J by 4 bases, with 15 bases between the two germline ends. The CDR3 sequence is CASSPRESTGANVLTF. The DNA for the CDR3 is TGTGCCAGTAGTCCCAGGGAGTCTACCGGGGCCAACGTCCTGACTTTC.

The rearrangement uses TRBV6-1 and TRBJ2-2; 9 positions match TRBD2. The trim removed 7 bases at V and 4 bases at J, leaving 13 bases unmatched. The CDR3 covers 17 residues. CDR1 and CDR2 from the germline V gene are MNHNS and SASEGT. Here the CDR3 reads CASTQRAGGPVTGELFF. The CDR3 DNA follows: TGTGCCAGCACCCAACGGGCGGGGGGGCCGGTCACCGGGGAGCTGTTTTTT.

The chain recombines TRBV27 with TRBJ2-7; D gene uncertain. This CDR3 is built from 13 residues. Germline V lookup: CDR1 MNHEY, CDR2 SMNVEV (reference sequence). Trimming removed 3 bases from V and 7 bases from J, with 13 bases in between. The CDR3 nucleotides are TGTGCCAGCAGTTTGGCGACGTTGGGTGAGCAGTACTTC. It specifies CASSLATLGEQYF.

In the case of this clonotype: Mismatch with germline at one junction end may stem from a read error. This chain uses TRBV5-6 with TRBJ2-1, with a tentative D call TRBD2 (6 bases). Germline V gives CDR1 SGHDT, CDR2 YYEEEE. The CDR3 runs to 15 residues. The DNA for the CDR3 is TGTGCCAGCAGCCCCGGTGGGACTTACTACAATCAGCAGTTCTTC. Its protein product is CASSPGGTYYNQQFF.

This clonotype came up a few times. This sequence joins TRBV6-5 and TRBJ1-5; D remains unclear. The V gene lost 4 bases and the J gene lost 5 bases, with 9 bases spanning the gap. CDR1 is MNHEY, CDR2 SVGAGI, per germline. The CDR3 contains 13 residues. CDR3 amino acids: CASSSDGYQPQHF. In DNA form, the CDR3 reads TGTGCCAGCAGTTCGGACGGTTATCAGCCCCAGCATTTT.

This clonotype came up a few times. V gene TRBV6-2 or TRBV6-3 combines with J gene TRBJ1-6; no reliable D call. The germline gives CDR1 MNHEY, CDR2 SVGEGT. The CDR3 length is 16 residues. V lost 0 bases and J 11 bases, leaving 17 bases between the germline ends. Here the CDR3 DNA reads TGTGCCAGCAGTTACTCGAGCGGACCGGGCGTTGCACCCCTCCACTTT. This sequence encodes CASSYSSGPGVAPLHF.

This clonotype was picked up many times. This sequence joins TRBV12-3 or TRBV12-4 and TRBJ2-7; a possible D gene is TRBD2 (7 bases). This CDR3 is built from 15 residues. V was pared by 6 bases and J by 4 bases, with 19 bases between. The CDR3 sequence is CASSPGRGHRYEQYF. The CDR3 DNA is TGTGCCAGCAGCCCGGGGCGGGGGCATAGATACGAGCAGTACTTC.

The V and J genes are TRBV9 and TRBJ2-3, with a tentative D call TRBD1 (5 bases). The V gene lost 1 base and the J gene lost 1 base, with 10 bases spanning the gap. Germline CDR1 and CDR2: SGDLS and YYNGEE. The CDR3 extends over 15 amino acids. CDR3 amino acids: CASSVSDTGTDTQYF. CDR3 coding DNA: TGTGCCAGCAGCGTATCGGACACGGGCACAGATACGCAGTATTTT. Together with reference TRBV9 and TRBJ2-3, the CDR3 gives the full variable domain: DSGVTQTPKHLITATGQRVTLRCSPRSGDLSVYWYQQSLDQGLQFLIQYYNGEERAKGNILERFSAQQFPDLHSELNLSSLELGDSALYFCASSVSDTGTDTQYFGPGTRLTVL.

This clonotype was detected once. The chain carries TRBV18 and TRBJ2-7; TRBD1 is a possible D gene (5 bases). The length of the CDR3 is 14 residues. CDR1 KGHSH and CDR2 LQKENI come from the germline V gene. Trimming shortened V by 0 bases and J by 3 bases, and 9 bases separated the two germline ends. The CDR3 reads CASSPPWGGYEQYF. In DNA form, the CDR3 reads TGTGCCAGCTCACCACCCTGGGGCGGCTACGAGCAGTACTTC.

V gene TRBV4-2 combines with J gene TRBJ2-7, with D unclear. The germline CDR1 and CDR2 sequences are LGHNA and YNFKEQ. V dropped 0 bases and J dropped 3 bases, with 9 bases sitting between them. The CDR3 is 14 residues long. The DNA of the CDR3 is TGTGCCAGCAGCCAAGAAGCTATCGACTACGAGCAGTACTTC. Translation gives CASSQEAIDYEQYF.